This is a list of T cell receptor beta chains from one sample in a study of blood T cell repertoires in COVID-19. Some clones are missing from TCRdb's copy, which holds only in-frame ones; the method was immunoSEQ multiplex PCR. There are 100,000 to 150,000 clones in the sample; approximately 89% occur only once, and 9.5% to 12% lies in the top ten. The sample consisted of peripheral blood. The receptors stem from a woman in her seventies with COVID-19, enrolled during active disease. Both conserved end residues are part of each CDR3.

CDR3aa	v_gene	j_gene
CASSLGLAGGETQYF	TRBV7-6	TRBJ2-5
CASSTGANYGYTF	TRBV9	TRBJ1-2
CASSWTGGSTEAFF	TRBV27	TRBJ1-1
CASSPSGGLLQETQYF	TRBV7-2	TRBJ2-5
CATSDPTGNYGYTF	TRBV24-1	TRBJ1-2
CASSTRQGASGNTIYF	TRBV19	TRBJ1-3
CATSDFDSYKETQYF	TRBV24-1	TRBJ2-5
CASSLAGANTGELFF	TRBV5-1	TRBJ2-2
CAWSEGRGGTEAFF	TRBV30	TRBJ1-1
CASSEGQDRLNEQFF	TRBV25-1	TRBJ2-1
CSVEGQVGEKLFF	TRBV29-1	TRBJ1-4
CASSRGDGRSGNTIYF	TRBV3-1/TRBV3-2	TRBJ1-3
CASSSAEFRDWSSYNSPLHF	TRBV28	TRBJ1-6
CASRVAGSYEQYF	TRBV5-1	TRBJ2-7
CASSPWTGMSITGELFF	TRBV14	TRBJ2-2
CASSPQLIAGGTQYF	TRBV5-4	TRBJ2-5
CASLDIFGQPQHF	TRBV19	TRBJ1-5
CASSLVLGTGYEQYF	TRBV7-9	TRBJ2-7
CASSLGGLGAWETQYF	TRBV7-7	TRBJ2-5
CASGGGSSSNQPQHF	TRBV28	TRBJ1-5
CASSLAWGQGANGGYTF	TRBV5-4	TRBJ1-2
CASSHNGGLANTGELFF	TRBV6-6	TRBJ2-2
CASSLSGPLTSYEQYF	TRBV5-1	TRBJ2-7
CASSPDRGSYNSPLHF	TRBV5-6	TRBJ1-6
CASSARYYGYTF	TRBV19	TRBJ1-2
CASSPAIGGNTEAFF	TRBV5-1	TRBJ1-1
CASSFRQGIGGYTF	TRBV11-2	TRBJ1-2
CASSPGTAGANVLTF	TRBV11-3	TRBJ2-6
CASSQWENEQFF	TRBV4-2	TRBJ2-1
CASSQREQGRYEQYF	TRBV6-2/TRBV6-3	TRBJ2-7
CASSPPAGSYEQYF	TRBV18	TRBJ2-7
CASSLMGTGGAGDTQYF	TRBV7-3	TRBJ2-3
CASSSGLAGDQETQYF	TRBV6-6	TRBJ2-5
CASRLTEQYF	TRBV6-5	TRBJ2-7
CASSPSRDSYEQYF	TRBV18	TRBJ2-7
CASRLGGNKPYEQYF	TRBV28	TRBJ2-7
CATSGDRGLRETQYF	TRBV15	TRBJ2-5
CASSKGRGQGAGNTEAFF	TRBV21-1	TRBJ1-1
CASSLQGIDTQYF	TRBV5-4	TRBJ2-3
CASRPPGWVYGYTF	TRBV6-5	TRBJ1-2
CASSLRVTNEKLFF	TRBV7-8	TRBJ1-4
CASSLEGFSYNEQFF	TRBV7-6	TRBJ2-1
CATSRDMASQETQYF	TRBV15	TRBJ2-5
CASSLVAGGPLHSYNEQFF	TRBV12-1	TRBJ2-1
CASSLTGRGSPLHF	TRBV28	TRBJ1-6
CASSDIETQYF	TRBV2	TRBJ2-5
CAWSRLNTEAFF	TRBV30	TRBJ1-1
CASSLNGVYNEQFF	TRBV5-1	TRBJ2-1
CASSYSRVFLSEAFF	TRBV6-5	TRBJ1-1
CASSAGQGAANYGYTF	TRBV19	TRBJ1-2
CASSLALAGPSYEQYF	TRBV7-8	TRBJ2-7
CASSRTGYTGNTIYF	TRBV28	TRBJ1-3
CASKGGGSYNEQFF	TRBV28	TRBJ2-1
CASSLTTSGYNEQFF	TRBV5-1	TRBJ2-1